This entry concerns a single TCR beta chain. What it binds is unknown. Time point reported: peak reinfection, 3 to 8 weeks after reinfection detection. TCR sequencing was done directly ex vivo on sorted cells, without expansion in vitro. This entry belongs to a study of memory CD8 T cells in hepatitis C reinfection. Across the study: Reinfection meant HCV RNA positivity after two negatives ≥60 days apart.

V lost 4 bases and J lost 1; bases outside the gene matches: 4. CDR1 and CDR2 (germline): MGHRA, YSYEKL. This CDR3 comprises 15 residues. Regarding the study as a whole: Conclusions on public clonotypes and secondary clearance were not definitive with about 5 donors.

Sequencing used immunoSEQ multiplex PCR; TCRdb keeps in-frame clones, though not all of them. The table records around 45,000 clones, 85% to 90% of them present only once. This TCR was recovered from a man younger than 30 with hepatitis C virus infection. Sequencing was done on a sample of naive CD8+ T cells sorted from blood. V and J are TRBV4-1 and TRBJ2-1; 7 nucleotides match TRBD1. CDR3 region: CASSLSTGSYNEQFF. CDR3 nucleotide sequence: TGCGCCAGCAGCCTATCGACAGGGTCCTACAATGAGCAGTTCTTC.